The clone carrying this T cell receptor beta chain was counted a few times. Its matching antigen is unknown. These data come from a study of vaccination and CD4 T cells after COVID-19. Study at large: Some control cultures received a CEFX pool, which served as the positive control. Others received an HIV-1 Nef pool or no peptide.

At the Johns Hopkins FTIC core, DNA taken from cultured CD4+ T cells was sequenced by way of the Oncomine TCR Beta short-read assay. TCRdb used MiXCR to reprocess the PCR reads, holding one entry per CDR3 protein. Of approximately 24,000 distinct CDR3 sequences listed, approximately 37% were seen once; the top ten hold about a tenth. This sample's treatment: approximately 9-day PBMC culture with coronavirus spike peptide pools or control peptides (ViraFEST assay). The CDR3 has 15 residues. Germline values: CDR1 SQVTM, CDR2 ANQGSEA. J gave up 0 bases and V 5 bases, and 5 bases lay outside the gene matches.

Material: CD4+ T cells from blood, cultured in vitro. The J gene is TRBJ2-3, the V gene TRBV29-1; TRBD2 aligns across 10 bases. This receptor was identified in a human donor who had recovered from COVID-19. The CDR3 DNA follows: TGCAGCGTTTGGACTAGCGGAGCTAGCACAGATACGCAGTATTTT. It specifies CSVWTSGASTDTQYF.